This is a list of T cell receptor beta chains from one sample in a study of blood T cell repertoires in COVID-19. Produced via immunoSEQ multiplex PCR; TCRdb's table is partial and in-frame only. The table has about 140,000 clones, approximately 86% seen once. Sequenced input: peripheral blood. Receptors originate from a human donor in a cohort sampled during active COVID-19. Each CDR3 is given with its conserved first and last residue. A D gene is named only where the DNA matches it firmly. Not all rows give a size; the values are once, few, many and, for expanded clones, a class.

len,d_gene,abundance,v_gene,j_gene,CDR3nt,CDR3aa
19,TRBD2,NA,TRBV28,TRBJ2-3,TGTGCCAGCAGTTTCCGACTAGCGGGAGGCCCTGTAAGCACAGATACGCAGTATTTT,CASSFRLAGGPVSTDTQYF
14,NA,NA,TRBV5-1,TRBJ2-7,TGCGCCAGCAGCTTGGGCGGGGAATTGTACGAGCAGTACTTC,CASSLGGELYEQYF
16,TRBD2,NA,TRBV5-1,TRBJ2-3,TGCGCCAGCAGCTTGACTAGCGGGAGGACCACAGATACGCAGTATTTT,CASSLTSGRTTDTQYF
12,NA,few,TRBV13,TRBJ2-7,TGTGCCAGCAGCAAGGACAAGAGCGAGCAGTACTTC,CASSKDKSEQYF
15,TRBD1,NA,TRBV19,TRBJ2-5,TGTGCCAGTAGTCCCGCGTGGACAGGAGGAGAGACCCAGTACTTC,CASSPAWTGGETQYF
14,TRBD2,NA,TRBV7-7,TRBJ2-5,TGTGCCAGCAGCCCGGGGGGGTACCAAGAGACCCAGTACTTC,CASSPGGYQETQYF
14,NA,NA,TRBV19,TRBJ2-5,TGTGCCAGTGGCCTGCAGGGTTTTATGGAGACCCAGTACTTC,CASGLQGFMETQYF
13,NA,once,TRBV18,TRBJ2-5,TGTGCCAGCTCACGAGGGCAGCAAGAGACCCAGTACTTC,CASSRGQQETQYF
13,NA,few,TRBV12-3/TRBV12-4,TRBJ1-5,TGTGCCAGCAATCCCGGTACCAATCAGCCCCAGCATTTT,CASNPGTNQPQHF
14,TRBD2,NA,TRBV2,TRBJ2-2,TGTGCCAGCGGGAGGGTAGGGAACACCGGGGAGCTGTTTTTT,CASGRVGNTGELFF
14,TRBD1,once,TRBV11-2,TRBJ2-2,TGTGCCAGCAATTCCAGGGGGATGCCGGGGGAGCTGTTTTTT,CASNSRGMPGELFF
15,NA,NA,TRBV9,TRBJ2-7,TGTGCCAGCAGCGTAGACCCCGACAGCTCCTACGAGCAGTACTTC,CASSVDPDSSYEQYF
13,TRBD1,NA,TRBV2,TRBJ2-7,TGTGCCAGCAATACGGACAGGGCGTACGAGCAGTACTTC,CASNTDRAYEQYF
13,NA,NA,TRBV5-8,TRBJ2-5,TGTGCCAGCAGCCCGGACAGTCAAGAGACCCAGTACTTC,CASSPDSQETQYF
16,TRBD2,NA,TRBV28,TRBJ2-5,TGTGCCAGCAGTCCTCGACTAGCGGGAAAACTGGGGACCCAGTACTTC,CASSPRLAGKLGTQYF
16,TRBD2,NA,TRBV5-1,TRBJ2-3,TGCGCCAGCCAAAAAGGAGCGGGATTTAGCACAGATACGCAGTATTTT,CASQKGAGFSTDTQYF
14,NA,once,TRBV28,TRBJ2-1,TGTGCCAGCAACTGGGCAGGATTCTACAATGAGCAGTTCTTC,CASNWAGFYNEQFF
15,NA,few,TRBV6-5,TRBJ1-3,TGTGCCACCTCTATTGACAGTCTCTCTGGAAACACCATATATTTT,CATSIDSLSGNTIYF
18,TRBD2,NA,TRBV11-2,TRBJ2-2,TGTGCCAGCAGCTTAGGGGGACTAGCGGGAGGAGGCACCGGGGAGCTGTTTTTT,CASSLGGLAGGGTGELFF
11,NA,NA,TRBV29-1,TRBJ2-7,TGCAGCGTCGTACAGTCCTACGAGCAGTACTTC,CSVVQSYEQYF
15,NA,NA,TRBV9,TRBJ1-3,TGTGCCAGCAGCCCCATGGAGACCAGAGGAAACACCATATATTTT,CASSPMETRGNTIYF
15,TRBD1,NA,TRBV2,TRBJ2-2,TGTGCCACCCTTTCGGGGACAGGGGACACCGGGGAGCTGTTTTTT,CATLSGTGDTGELFF
13,NA,NA,TRBV7-2,TRBJ1-4,TGTGCCAGCAGCTTTTACAATAATGAAAAACTGTTTTTT,CASSFYNNEKLFF
14,NA,few,TRBV27,TRBJ2-3,TGTGCCAGCAGTTTAGGGACGGGGGCAGATACGCAGTATTTT,CASSLGTGADTQYF
13,TRBD2,NA,TRBV5-1,TRBJ2-7,TGCGCCAGCAAACTAGCGGAGCTTAACGAGCAGTACTTC,CASKLAELNEQYF
14,NA,NA,TRBV7-9,TRBJ2-3,TGTGCCAGCAGCTCGACAATTTCAACAGATACGCAGTATTTT,CASSSTISTDTQYF
16,TRBD1,NA,TRBV5-1,TRBJ1-6,TGCGCCAGCAGCTTGGAGTCAGGGGGATATAATTCACCCCTCCACTTT,CASSLESGGYNSPLHF
18,TRBD2,NA,TRBV3-1/TRBV3-2,TRBJ2-5,TGTGCCAGCAGCCAAGCCAGGACTAGCGGGGGATTCCAAGAGACCCAGTACTTC,CASSQARTSGGFQETQYF
12,NA,NA,TRBV4-2,TRBJ1-5,TGTGCCAGCAGTTCAGGGTATCAGCCCCAGCATTTT,CASSSGYQPQHF
17,TRBD2,NA,TRBV5-1,TRBJ2-1,TGCGCCAGCAGCTTGATTTCGGTTCTAGCGGGGGAAGGTGAGCAGTTCTTC,CASSLISVLAGEGEQFF
14,NA,NA,TRBV18,TRBJ2-1,TGTGCCAGCTCACCAGGGGGCCGCTACAATGAGCAGTTCTTC,CASSPGGRYNEQFF
16,TRBD1,few,TRBV4-2,TRBJ1-2,TGTGCCAGCAGCCCCCGAACCACTGACAGGGCCTATGGCTACACCTTC,CASSPRTTDRAYGYTF
18,TRBD1,once,TRBV7-8,TRBJ1-5,TGTGCCAGCAGCCCCTGGGACAGGTCGGGGAGCAGCAATCAGCCCCAGCATTTT,CASSPWDRSGSSNQPQHF
16,TRBD1,NA,TRBV4-1,TRBJ1-5,TGCGCCAGCAGCCCATTGACAGGGGCGCGGTCTCAGCCCCAGCATTTT,CASSPLTGARSQPQHF
12,NA,NA,TRBV30,TRBJ2-7,TGTGCCTGGAGTGTAGGAGTCCGCGAGCAGTACTTC,CAWSVGVREQYF
13,NA,NA,TRBV21-1,TRBJ2-4,TGTGCCAGCAGGGGGCGGACCAGATCCCTCGAGTACTTC,CASRGRTRSLEYF
12,NA,NA,TRBV3-1/TRBV3-2,TRBJ2-7,TGTGCCAGCAGCCAAAATCGGTACGAGCAGTACTTC,CASSQNRYEQYF
16,NA,NA,TRBV6-7,TRBJ2-7,TGTGCCAGCAGTTACGGGCAGGCACATCTTTACTACGAGCAGTACTTC,CASSYGQAHLYYEQYF
13,NA,NA,TRBV4-1,TRBJ2-7,TGCGCCAGCAGCCATCTGGTCCACTGGGAGCAGTACTTC,CASSHLVHWEQYF
14,TRBD1,NA,TRBV5-1,TRBJ2-7,TGCGCCAGCAGCCAAGGGACAGGGGATGACGAGCAGTACTTC,CASSQGTGDDEQYF
16,TRBD2,few,TRBV27,TRBJ2-7,TGTGCCAGCAGTTTATCGTCAGCGGGGTTGCCCTACGAGCAGTACTTC,CASSLSSAGLPYEQYF
21,TRBD2,NA,TRBV3-1/TRBV3-2,TRBJ2-1,TGTGCCAGCAGGTCAACGACCCTAGGGACTAGCGGGGGGTCTTCCTACAATGAGCAGTTCTTC,CASRSTTLGTSGGSSYNEQFF
13,NA,NA,TRBV5-1,TRBJ1-1,TGCGCCAGCAGATACGAAGGGGGCACTGAAGCTTTCTTT,CASRYEGGTEAFF
16,TRBD1,once,TRBV28,TRBJ1-6,TGTGCCAGCAGTTCGGGACAGGTCCAATCGAGTTCACCCCTCCACTTT,CASSSGQVQSSSPLHF
14,NA,few,TRBV28,TRBJ1-2,TGTGCCAGCACCCTTTTGGAGGCAGACTATGGCTACACCTTC,CASTLLEADYGYTF
14,TRBD1,NA,TRBV2,TRBJ1-2,TGTGCCAGCAGTGAGGACAGGGGCTTCTATGGCTACACCTTC,CASSEDRGFYGYTF
13,NA,NA,TRBV7-9,TRBJ2-5,TGTGCCAGCAGCTTAACCGGGATGGAGACCCAGTACTTC,CASSLTGMETQYF
16,TRBD1,once,TRBV7-2,TRBJ2-1,TGTGCCAGCAGCTTAGTTTGGGCCACAGGGGGCAATGAGCAGTTCTTC,CASSLVWATGGNEQFF
15,NA,NA,TRBV6-2/TRBV6-3,TRBJ1-1,TGTGCCAGCAGCCCCCCCGAGGGCATGAACACTGAAGCTTTCTTT,CASSPPEGMNTEAFF
15,NA,NA,TRBV7-6,TRBJ2-7,TGTGCCAGCAGCTTGGAGCTAGCGTATTCCTACGAGCAGTACTTC,CASSLELAYSYEQYF
16,TRBD2,NA,TRBV11-3,TRBJ2-2,TGTGCCAGCAGCTTCGCCGGGACTAGCGGGACCGGGGAGCTGTTTTTT,CASSFAGTSGTGELFF
14,TRBD1,NA,TRBV9,TRBJ2-7,TGTGCCAGCAACGTAGGGACAGGGTCCTACGAGCAGTACTTC,CASNVGTGSYEQYF
18,TRBD1,NA,TRBV7-3,TRBJ1-2,TGTGCCAGCAGCTCGGGGGCCAATCGGGACAGGGAAAACTATGGCTACACCTTC,CASSSGANRDRENYGYTF